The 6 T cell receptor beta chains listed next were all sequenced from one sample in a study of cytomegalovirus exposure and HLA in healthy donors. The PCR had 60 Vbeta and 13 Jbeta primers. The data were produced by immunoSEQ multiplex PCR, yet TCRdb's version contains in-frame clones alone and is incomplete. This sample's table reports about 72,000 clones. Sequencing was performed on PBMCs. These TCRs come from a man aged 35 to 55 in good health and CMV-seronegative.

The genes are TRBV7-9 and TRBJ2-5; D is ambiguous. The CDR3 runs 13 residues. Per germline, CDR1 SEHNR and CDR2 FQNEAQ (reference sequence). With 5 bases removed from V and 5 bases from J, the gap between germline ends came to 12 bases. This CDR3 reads CASSPIRAETQYF. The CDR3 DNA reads TGTGCCAGCAGCCCCATACGCGCGGAGACCCAGTACTTC.

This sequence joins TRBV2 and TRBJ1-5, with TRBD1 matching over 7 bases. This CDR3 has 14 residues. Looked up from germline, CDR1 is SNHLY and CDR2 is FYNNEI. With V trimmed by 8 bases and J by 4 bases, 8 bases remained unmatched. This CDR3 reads CASGETGRNQPQHF. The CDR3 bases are TGTGCCAGCGGGGAGACAGGGAGGAATCAGCCCCAGCATTTT.

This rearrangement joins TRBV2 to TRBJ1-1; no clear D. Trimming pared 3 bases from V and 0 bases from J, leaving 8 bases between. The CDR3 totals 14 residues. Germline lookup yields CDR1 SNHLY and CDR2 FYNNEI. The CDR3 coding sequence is TGTGCCAGCAGTGAGAGCAGGATGAACACTGAAGCTTTCTTT. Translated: CASSESRMNTEAFF.

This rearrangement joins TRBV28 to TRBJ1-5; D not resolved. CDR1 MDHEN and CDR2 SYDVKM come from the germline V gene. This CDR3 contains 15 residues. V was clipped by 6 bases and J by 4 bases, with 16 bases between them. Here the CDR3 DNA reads TGTGCCAGCAGCTACCCGGCGGGTCGTAATCAGCCCCAGCATTTT. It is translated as CASSYPAGRNQPQHF.

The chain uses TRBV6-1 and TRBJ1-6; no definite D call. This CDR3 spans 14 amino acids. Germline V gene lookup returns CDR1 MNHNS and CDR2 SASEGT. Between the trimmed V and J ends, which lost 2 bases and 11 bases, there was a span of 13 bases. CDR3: CASSETYSRAPLHF. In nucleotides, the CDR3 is TGTGCCAGCAGTGAAACCTATTCGAGGGCACCCCTCCACTTT.

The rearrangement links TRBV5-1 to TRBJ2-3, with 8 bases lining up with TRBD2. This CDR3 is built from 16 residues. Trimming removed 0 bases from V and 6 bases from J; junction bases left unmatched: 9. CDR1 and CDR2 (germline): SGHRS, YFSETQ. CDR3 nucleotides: TGCGCCAGCAGCTTGGCCCTAGCGGGTCCGGGGGATACGCAGTATTTT. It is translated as CASSLALAGPGDTQYF.